The following is a T cell receptor (beta chain) sequence with its context. This clonotype was recorded a few times. Its antigen remains undetermined. No much larger clonotype is one base removed from it; base qualities were not supplied. CDR1 and CDR2, per the germline V gene (reference sequence), are SGHNT and YYREEE. Relative to germline, V is 1 base shorter and J is 7 bases shorter, with 18 bases between their ends. Taken from cysteine to phenylalanine, the CDR3 has 16 residues. Only CDR3 DNA is held: 48 bases, read in frame from base 1. Sequencing used an Illumina HiSeq 1500. Starting from the raw public reads, TCRdb applied fastp trimming at Q25, assembled clones with MiXCR and retained in-frame beta chains. Records with the same CDR3 protein are collapsed into one entry carrying the most frequent genes and DNA. For this sample there are around 770,000 distinct CDR3 sequences; roughly 28% appear just once. About an eighth of the sample goes to the ten largest clones.

This record belongs to a study of T cell repertoires in cytomegalovirus infection (dated by TCRdb to the late 2010s). Looking at the study overall: Alongside well-studied HLA-B-restricted epitopes, the peptide stimulations were aimed at recently identified HLA-C-restricted CMV epitopes, whose presentation resists viral immunomodulation. Donor HLA type was relevant to the analysis, as public TCR beta signatures indicated carriage of CMV infection together with the matching HLA type. Overall study outcomes, separate from this receptor: Cumulative frequency of public TCR beta family members discriminated carriers of CMV infection plus the relevant HLA type in this cohort and an independent approximately 360-donor cohort. The ex vivo response was dominated by HLA-C-restricted CMV-specific TCR beta clonotypes, and the single most frequent clonotype in two of eight donors was supplied by these HLA-C-restricted clonotypes.

The treatment or condition label corresponds to: in vitro stimulation with specific CMV peptide epitopes to enrich CMV-specific T cells. The sequence was collected from a human donor in good health (CMV status not recorded). Some clones in this sample may be carry-over from other donors' samples. Recombination linked TRBV5-4 to TRBJ2-1; the D gene is perhaps TRBD1 or TRBD2, as each covers 5 bases. The specimen comprised cultured CD8+ T cells from PBMCs, sampled from culture after CMV antigen stimulation. The nucleotide sequence is given as TGTGCCAGCAGCTTGTATCCCATCCTCGAGGGGAATGAGCAGTTCTTC. This translates into CASSLYPILEGNEQFF.